The present T cell receptor beta chain was sequenced within a study of PD-L1 blockade in urothelial cancer. In the study overall: The year 2014 saw patients start atezolizumab, 1,200 mg intravenously every 3 weeks. Blood was tested 3 weeks (second dose) and 6 weeks into treatment. General observations from the study: Lower than median blood TCR clonality before treatment predicted better survival.

Notes on this clone: What it recognizes is unknown.

Germline V gene sequence: CDR1 SGHKS, CDR2 YYEKEE (reference sequence). V was clipped by 1 base and J by 4 bases, with 16 bases between them. This CDR3 region has 16 residues. Only in-frame clones appear in the TCRdb table, and some are missing; sequencing was by immunoSEQ multiplex PCR. The table has tens of thousands of clones, nearly 90% seen once. The gene calls are TRBV5-5 and TRBJ2-3, with D possibly being TRBD1 (5 bases). Sequencing used PBMCs, obtained around atezolizumab (anti-PD-L1) treatment. This receptor was identified in a man in his fifties or sixties with urothelial cancer. CDR3 nucleotides: TGTGCCAGCAGCTTGAATCCGGCAGGGTCCCCAGATACGCAGTATTTT. Translating it yields CASSLNPAGSPDTQYF.